The sequence of this TCR beta chain was determined in a study of blood T cells in healthy people across ages (dated by TCRdb to 2013 to 2016). A note on the overall study: In model experiments, roughly one uniquely barcoded TCR beta cDNA molecule per two T cells was captured by template switching. The study measured age-related changes in TCR beta repertoire diversity using deep sequencing normalized with unique cDNA molecular identifiers. Four age groups were formed from the donors: young (average roughly 16 years), middle-aged (around 39), aged (approximately 60) and long-lived (roughly 88). To avoid experimental bias, donors of different ages were randomly spread across the sequencing lanes. The study analyzed two additional independent replicas of 1 million unique cDNA reads from the same blood draw for two donors, one aged 18 to 29 and one aged 80 or older.

Trimming removed 7 bases from V and 1 base from J; the gene matches leave 9 bases unexplained. CDR1 and CDR2 were assigned from the germline V gene (reference sequence) as SEHNR and FQNEAQ. The CDR3 covers 15 residues, taking in both the cysteine and the phenylalanine. Just CDR3 DNA is preserved here, 45 bases in frame from base 1. Systemically healthy Caucasian individuals from Russia, some 40 in total and aged roughly 6 to 100 years, were included as donors. About 9.1 milliliters of peripheral blood were collected from each donor into EDTA-treated Vacutainer tubes. Ficoll-Paque density-gradient centrifugation was used to isolate PBMCs, with at least 7 million obtained per sample. Trizol reagent was used to extract total RNA from the PBMCs, yielding at least 5.5 micrograms per sample. Naive CD45RAhigh/CD27high T cell percentages were measured by flow cytometry on a PBMC aliquot from every donor.

Overall study results and their limits: As age increased, observed TCR beta diversity per million T cells dropped in a roughly linear way, and a significant reduction was already evident by age 40. Donor CMV infection status was unknown, potentially confounding age-related changes in expanded clonotypes. Conclusive comparison of naive and antigen-experienced compartments was prevented by the profiling of bulk unsorted PBMCs. Observed TCR beta diversity correlated strongly with the percentage of naive T cells measured by flow cytometry. Compared with the aged group, the long-lived group had more naive CD4+ T cells, fewer expanded clones and increased TCR diversity, suggesting age selection. Estimates of total diversity based on one million sequenced T cells were regarded as lower bounds and as underestimates.

Receptor libraries were prepared by 5' RACE. TCRdb lists the instrument as Illumina HiSeq 2500. A second PCR of roughly 6 to 11 cycles was performed with a sample-barcoded 5' primer and a J-beta primer mix. Each TCR beta cDNA molecule received a unique molecular identifier from a template-switch 5' adaptor carrying 12 random nucleotides. Each sample yielded at least 2.5 million CDR3-containing paired-end reads. All of the RNA was converted into first-strand cDNA using the Mint cDNA synthesis kit, with a TRBC-specific oligonucleotide serving as the primer. Following uracil-DNA glycosylase treatment, a first 18-cycle PCR with universal primers M1SS and BC2_uni_R was performed on all cDNA. Per the source publication's procedure: Each sample was normalized by randomly selecting 1 million high-quality reads, each carrying a distinct molecular identifier. Reads sharing molecular identifiers were discarded rather than binned into consensus sequences. MiTCR, run with a Q25 quality threshold and the strictest error-elimination algorithm, handled CDR3 identification, clonotype clustering and error correction. Lower-bound total TCR beta diversity was estimated with a nonparametric unseen species model using Euler transformation. The raw public reads went through TCRdb reprocessing: fastp at Q25, MiXCR clone calling, in-frame beta chains kept. Every CDR3 protein is listed once, alongside the most common genes and DNA of its rows. Clone size and V and J calls follow TCRdb, not the original study. The table for this sample lists some 700,000 distinct CDR3 sequences; about a fifth of them were counted only once. Roughly 22% of the sample goes to the ten largest clones.

As concerns this clonotype: Its antigen has not been determined. Within one base of it there is no much larger clone, and no base qualities were kept.

This receptor was obtained from a man between 70 and 80 years old in good health. Sequencing was carried out using blood. The V gene is TRBV7-9 and the J gene is TRBJ1-2; 7 central bases correspond to TRBD1. The sequence in DNA is TGTGCCAGCACCCCAAGTGCAGGGGGTAACTATGGCTACACCTTC. Its product reads: CASTPSAGGNYGYTF.